These 14 T cell receptor beta chains were sequenced from one sample in a study of blood T cell repertoires in COVID-19. Assay used: immunoSEQ multiplex PCR; TCRdb lists only in-frame clones, some missing. The sample carries about 280,000 clones, around nine tenths recorded once. The sequenced sample was peripheral blood. Source of these receptors: a young woman with COVID-19, enrolled during active disease.

This chain joins TRBV28 and TRBJ1-6; the match to TRBD1 covers 7 bases. CDR1 is MDHEN and CDR2 is SYDVKM in the germline V gene. The CDR3 has 14 residues. V lost 3 bases to trimming and J lost 9 bases; unmatched junction nucleotides: 5. CDR3 region: CASSFTRGSSPLHF. The CDR3 coding sequence is TGTGCCAGCAGTTTCACCAGGGGGAGTTCACCCCTCCACTTT.

This rearrangement joins TRBV7-9 to TRBJ2-7, with a possible D match to TRBD1 (6 bases). Per germline, CDR1 SEHNR and CDR2 FQNEAQ (reference sequence). CDR3 length equals 14 residues. V shed 4 bases and J shed 3 bases, with 13 bases lying between them. The CDR3 DNA is TGTGCCAGCAGCTCCCTCCAGGACAGCTACGAGCAGTACTTC. This sequence encodes CASSSLQDSYEQYF.

The CDR3 DNA reads as TGTGCCAGCAGCTGGCGACGTGCGGATAATTCACCCCTCCACTTT. It translates to CASSWRRADNSPLHF. The chain employs TRBV5-8 and TRBJ1-6, with D unresolved. The CDR3 extends over 15 amino acids. CDR1 is SGHTS and CDR2 is YDEGEE in the germline V gene. V lost 3 bases and J lost 5, with 12 bases in between.

The chain is built from TRBV2 and TRBJ1-1, with 7 bases lining up with TRBD1. Losses at the gene ends were 0 bases for V and 6 bases for J; bases not matched to a gene: 1. The CDR3 is made up of 13 amino acids. Germline lookup yields CDR1 SNHLY and CDR2 FYNNEI. CDR3 DNA: TGTGCCAGCAGTGAAGCGGGGACAGCTGAAGCTTTCTTT. It translates to CASSEAGTAEAFF.

This chain connects TRBV7-9 to TRBJ2-2; D is perhaps TRBD1 (7 bases). V lost 6 bases and J 7 bases, leaving 24 bases between the germline ends. There are 17 residues in the CDR3. Germline V lookup: CDR1 SEHNR, CDR2 FQNEAQ (reference sequence). The CDR3 DNA reads as TGTGCCAGCAGGACCCCCGTACGGAACAGGGGAGGCGGGGAGCTGTTTTTT. Translating it yields CASRTPVRNRGGGELFF.

The rearrangement links TRBV5-1 to TRBJ2-2; TRBD2 agrees at 10 bases. Germline loops: CDR1 SGHRS, CDR2 YFSETQ. V lost 4 bases to trimming and J lost 4 bases; unmatched junction nucleotides: 4. The CDR3 has 15 residues. This CDR3 is CASSPRTSGTGELFF. DNA of the CDR3: TGCGCCAGCAGCCCCCGGACTAGCGGCACCGGGGAGCTGTTTTTT.

This chain joins TRBV2 and TRBJ1-3, with D uncertain. CDR3 length: 14 residues. V was trimmed by 9 bases and J by 0 bases, leaving 12 bases between them. Germline V lookup: CDR1 SNHLY, CDR2 FYNNEI. CDR3 DNA: TGTGCCAGTGCCTCCGGGAGCTCTGGAAACACCATATATTTT. This translates into CASASGSSGNTIYF.

This clone was seen a single time. Written as DNA, the CDR3 is TGTGCCAGCAGTCGTGGACTGGGGAAGGATGAGCAGTTCTTC. Residues: CASSRGLGKDEQFF. This chain joins TRBV6-5 and TRBJ2-1; the D gene is possibly TRBD2 (5 bases). Germline V gene sequence: CDR1 MNHEY, CDR2 SVGAGI. V was shortened by 5 bases and J by 8 bases, with 16 bases between the two germline ends. This CDR3 comprises 14 residues.

In DNA form, the CDR3 reads TGTGCCAGCAGTTGGTTTCCGCGGCCCTACGAGCAGTACTTC. Its protein is CASSWFPRPYEQYF. The V and J genes are TRBV6-2 or TRBV6-3 and TRBJ2-7, with D unresolved. Germline loops: CDR1 MNHEY, CDR2 SVGEGT. This CDR3 is built from 14 residues. Trimming shortened V by 4 bases and J by 2 bases, and 12 bases separated the two germline ends.

This clone has a handful of counts. The sample contains more than one DNA sequence encoding this CDR3. The rearrangement joins TRBV18 to TRBJ1-2; possibly TRBD1 for D (5 bases). The CDR3 sequence is 13 residues long. The germline CDR1 and CDR2 sequences are KGHSH and LQKENI. The ends were cut back, 3 bases at V and 8 bases at J, with 13 bases in the middle. For the CDR3, the DNA is TGTGCCAGCTCACCCCTGGGAGGGGCCGGCTACACCTTC. It is translated as CASSPLGGAGYTF.

This clone was found once. This chain uses TRBV29-1 with TRBJ1-1; 10 positions match TRBD1. Unmatched junction bases numbered 4, after V lost 6 bases and J lost 9 bases. Germline V gene lookup returns CDR1 SQVTM and CDR2 ANQGSEA. The CDR3 contains 11 residues. The CDR3 is CSVGTGAQAFF. CDR3 DNA: TGCAGCGTGGGGACAGGGGCCCAAGCTTTCTTT.

The count of this clone is one. The chain has TRBV9 and TRBJ2-1, with a weak D call TRBD2 (6 bases). There are 15 residues in the CDR3. Germline CDR1 reads SGDLS; CDR2 reads YYNGEE. Trimming left V 0 bases short and J 4 bases short, with 11 bases between. In DNA form, the CDR3 reads TGTGCCAGCAGCGTAGGGGGTAGCGGATACAATGAGCAGTTCTTC. It is translated as CASSVGGSGYNEQFF.

This chain connects TRBV13 to TRBJ1-6; TRBD1 matches at 8 bases. CDR1 is PRHDT and CDR2 is FYEKMQ in the germline V gene (reference sequence). The CDR3 sequence is 12 residues long. The V segment lost 1 base and the J segment 13 bases; nucleotides outside the gene matches: 0. CDR3 in amino acids: CASSLAGGPLHF. Written as DNA, the CDR3 is TGTGCCAGCAGCTTAGCAGGGGGCCCCCTCCACTTT.

This clone was seen a handful of times. V usage is TRBV6-4 and J usage is TRBJ2-7; 9 bases align to TRBD1. From germline, CDR1 is MRHNA and CDR2 SNTAGT. J gave up 7 bases and V 3 bases, and 4 bases lay outside the gene matches. The CDR3 totals 13 residues. CDR3 sequence reads: CASSETDRGEQYF. In DNA form, the CDR3 reads TGTGCCAGCAGTGAGACGGACAGGGGTGAGCAGTACTTC.